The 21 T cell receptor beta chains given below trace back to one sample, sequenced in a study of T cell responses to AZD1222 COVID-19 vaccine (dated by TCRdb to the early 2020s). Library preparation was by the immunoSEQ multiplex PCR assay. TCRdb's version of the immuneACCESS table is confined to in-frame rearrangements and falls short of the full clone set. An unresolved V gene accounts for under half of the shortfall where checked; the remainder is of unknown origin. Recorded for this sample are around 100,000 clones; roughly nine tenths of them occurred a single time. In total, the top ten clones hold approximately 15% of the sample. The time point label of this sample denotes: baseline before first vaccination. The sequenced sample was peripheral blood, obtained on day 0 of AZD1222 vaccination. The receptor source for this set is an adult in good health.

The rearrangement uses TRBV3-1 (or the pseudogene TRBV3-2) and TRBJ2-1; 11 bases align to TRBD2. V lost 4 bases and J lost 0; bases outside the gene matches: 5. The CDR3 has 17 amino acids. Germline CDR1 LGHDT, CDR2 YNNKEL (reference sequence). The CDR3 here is CASSRLAGLGSYNEQFF. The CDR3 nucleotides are TGTGCCAGCAGCCGACTAGCGGGACTTGGCTCCTACAATGAGCAGTTCTTC.

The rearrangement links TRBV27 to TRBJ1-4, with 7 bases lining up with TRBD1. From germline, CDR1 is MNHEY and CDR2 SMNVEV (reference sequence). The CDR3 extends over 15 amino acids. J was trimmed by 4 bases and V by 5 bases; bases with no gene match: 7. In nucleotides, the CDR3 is TGTGCCAGCAGTATAGGGGACAGAATTAATGAAAAACTGTTTTTT. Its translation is CASSIGDRINEKLFF.

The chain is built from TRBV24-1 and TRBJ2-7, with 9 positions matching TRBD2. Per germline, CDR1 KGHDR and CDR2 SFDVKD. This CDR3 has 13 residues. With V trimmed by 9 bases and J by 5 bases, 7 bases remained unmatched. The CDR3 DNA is TGTGCCACCCGGGACGGCGGGAGGGACGAGCAGTACTTC. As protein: CATRDGGRDEQYF.

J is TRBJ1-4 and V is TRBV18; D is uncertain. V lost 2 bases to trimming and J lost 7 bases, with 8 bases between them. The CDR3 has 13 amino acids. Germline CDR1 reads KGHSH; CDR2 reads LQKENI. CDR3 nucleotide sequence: TGTGCCAGCTCACCAGGTTTAAGTGAAAAACTGTTTTTT. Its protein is CASSPGLSEKLFF.

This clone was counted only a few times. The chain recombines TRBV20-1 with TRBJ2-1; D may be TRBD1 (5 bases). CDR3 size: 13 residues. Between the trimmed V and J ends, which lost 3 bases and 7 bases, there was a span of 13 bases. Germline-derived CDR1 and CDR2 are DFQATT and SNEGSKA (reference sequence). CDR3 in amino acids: CSASISGRNEQFF. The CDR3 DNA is TGCAGTGCTAGTATATCAGGGCGGAATGAGCAGTTCTTC.

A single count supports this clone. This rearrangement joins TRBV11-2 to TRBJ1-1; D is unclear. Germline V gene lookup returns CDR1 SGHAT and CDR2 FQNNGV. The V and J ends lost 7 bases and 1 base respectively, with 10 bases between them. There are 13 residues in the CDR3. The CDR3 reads CASNPQRNTEAFF. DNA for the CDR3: TGTGCCAGCAACCCCCAGAGGAACACTGAAGCTTTCTTT.

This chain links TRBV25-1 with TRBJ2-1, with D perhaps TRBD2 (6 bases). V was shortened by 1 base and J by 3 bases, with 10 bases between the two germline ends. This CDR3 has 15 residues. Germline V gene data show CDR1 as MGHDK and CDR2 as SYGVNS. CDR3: CASSELEGFYNEQFF. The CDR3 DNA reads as TGTGCCAGCAGTGAATTGGAGGGTTTCTACAATGAGCAGTTCTTC.

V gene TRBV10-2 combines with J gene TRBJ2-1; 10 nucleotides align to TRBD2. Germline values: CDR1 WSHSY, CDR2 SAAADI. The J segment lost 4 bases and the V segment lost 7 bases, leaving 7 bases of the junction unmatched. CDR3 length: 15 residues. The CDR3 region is CASKQREGNYNEQFF. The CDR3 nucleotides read TGCGCCAGCAAACAGCGGGAGGGCAATTACAATGAGCAGTTCTTC.

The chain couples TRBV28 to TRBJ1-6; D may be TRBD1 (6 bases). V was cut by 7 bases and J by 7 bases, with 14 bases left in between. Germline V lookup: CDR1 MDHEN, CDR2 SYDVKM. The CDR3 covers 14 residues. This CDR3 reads CASNLRDTNSPLHF. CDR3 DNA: TGTGCCAGCAACCTCCGGGACACAAATTCACCCCTCCACTTT. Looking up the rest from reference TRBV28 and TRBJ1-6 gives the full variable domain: DVKVTQSSRYLVKRTGEKVFLECVQDMDHENMFWYRQDPGLGLRLIYFSYDVKMKEKGDIPEGYSVSREKKERFSLILESASTNQTSMYLCASNLRDTNSPLHFGNGTRLTVT.

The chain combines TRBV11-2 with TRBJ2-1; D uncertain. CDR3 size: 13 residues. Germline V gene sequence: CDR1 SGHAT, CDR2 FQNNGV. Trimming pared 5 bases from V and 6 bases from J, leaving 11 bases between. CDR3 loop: CASSLWTGNEQFF. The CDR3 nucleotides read TGTGCCAGCAGCCTCTGGACGGGCAATGAGCAGTTCTTC.

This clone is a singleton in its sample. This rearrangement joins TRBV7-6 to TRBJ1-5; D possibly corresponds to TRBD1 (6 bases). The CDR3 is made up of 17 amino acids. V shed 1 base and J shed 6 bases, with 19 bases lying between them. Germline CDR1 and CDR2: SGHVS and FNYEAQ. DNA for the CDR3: TGTGCCAGCAGCTTAGGCGGTGCGGCAGGGGCAGGTCAGCCCCAGCATTTT. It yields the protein CASSLGGAAGAGQPQHF.

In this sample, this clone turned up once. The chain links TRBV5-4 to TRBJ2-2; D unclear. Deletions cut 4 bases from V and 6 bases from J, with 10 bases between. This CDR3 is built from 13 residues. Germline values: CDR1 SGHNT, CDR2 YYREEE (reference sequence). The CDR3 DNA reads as TGTGCCAGCAGCCGACCTGGACCCGGGGAGCTGTTTTTT. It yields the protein CASSRPGPGELFF.

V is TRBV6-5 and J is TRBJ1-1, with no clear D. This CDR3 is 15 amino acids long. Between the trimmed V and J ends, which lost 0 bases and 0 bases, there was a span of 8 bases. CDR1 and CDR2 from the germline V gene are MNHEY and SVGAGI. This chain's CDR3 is CASSYSYRLNTEAFF. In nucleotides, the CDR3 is TGTGCCAGCAGTTACTCGTACAGATTGAACACTGAAGCTTTCTTT.

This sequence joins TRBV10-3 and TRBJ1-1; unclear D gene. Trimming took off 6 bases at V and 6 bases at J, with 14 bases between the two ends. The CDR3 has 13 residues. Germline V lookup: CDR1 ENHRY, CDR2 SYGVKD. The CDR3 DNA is TGTGCCATCAGGAGTCACGAAGAGGCTGAAGCTTTCTTT. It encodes CAIRSHEEAEAFF.

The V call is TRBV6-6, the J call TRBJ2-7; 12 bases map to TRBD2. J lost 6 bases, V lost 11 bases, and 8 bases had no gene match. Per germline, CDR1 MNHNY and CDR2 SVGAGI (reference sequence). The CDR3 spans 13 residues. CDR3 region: CAATSGRTGEQYF. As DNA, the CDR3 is TGTGCCGCCACTAGCGGGAGGACGGGCGAGCAGTACTTC.

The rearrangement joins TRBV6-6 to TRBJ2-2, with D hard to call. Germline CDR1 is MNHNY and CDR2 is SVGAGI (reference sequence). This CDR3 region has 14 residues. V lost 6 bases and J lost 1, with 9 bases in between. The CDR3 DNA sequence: TGTGCCAGCAGCATACAAGAGAACACCGGGGAGCTGTTTTTT. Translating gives CASSIQENTGELFF.

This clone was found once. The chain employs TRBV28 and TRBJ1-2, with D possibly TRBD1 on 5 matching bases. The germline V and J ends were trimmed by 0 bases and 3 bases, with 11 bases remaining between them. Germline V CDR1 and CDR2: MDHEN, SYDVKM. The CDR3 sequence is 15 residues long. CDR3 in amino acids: CASSLWGRADYGYTF. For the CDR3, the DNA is TGTGCCAGCAGTTTATGGGGGCGGGCGGACTATGGCTACACCTTC.

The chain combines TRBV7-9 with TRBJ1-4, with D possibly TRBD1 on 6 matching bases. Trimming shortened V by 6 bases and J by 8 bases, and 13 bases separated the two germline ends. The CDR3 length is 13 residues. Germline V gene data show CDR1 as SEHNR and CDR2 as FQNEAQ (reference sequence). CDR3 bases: TGTGCCAGCAGGAGGGGGTTGGGGGAAAAACTGTTTTTT. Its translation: CASRRGLGEKLFF.

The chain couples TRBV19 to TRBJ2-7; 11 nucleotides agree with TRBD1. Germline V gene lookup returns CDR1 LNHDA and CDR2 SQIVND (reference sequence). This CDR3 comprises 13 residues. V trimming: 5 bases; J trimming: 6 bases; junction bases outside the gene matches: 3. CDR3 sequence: CASSYGQGAEQYF. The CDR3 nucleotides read TGTGCCAGTAGTTACGGACAGGGGGCCGAGCAGTACTTC.

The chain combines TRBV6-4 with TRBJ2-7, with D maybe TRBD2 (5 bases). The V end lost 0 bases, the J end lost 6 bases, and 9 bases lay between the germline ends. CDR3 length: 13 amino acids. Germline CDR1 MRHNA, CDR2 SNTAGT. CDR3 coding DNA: TGTGCCAGCAGTGACTCTGAGGGCGGCGAGCAGTACTTC. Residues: CASSDSEGGEQYF.

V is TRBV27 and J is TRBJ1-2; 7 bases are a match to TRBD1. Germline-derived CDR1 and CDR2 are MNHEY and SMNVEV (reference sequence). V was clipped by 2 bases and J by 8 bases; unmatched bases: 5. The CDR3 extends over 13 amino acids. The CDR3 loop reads CASSLEGAGGYTF. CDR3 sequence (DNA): TGTGCCAGCAGTTTAGAGGGGGCCGGGGGCTACACCTTC.